This T cell receptor (beta chain) is drawn from a study of blood T cell repertoires in COVID-19. As for the study in general: Whether acute or convalescent, the COVID-19 samples came from the United States, Italy and Spain. The cDNA or gDNA used as material had been derived from T cells, B-cell-depleted T cells, or PBMCs.

CDR1 and CDR2 (germline): MNHEY, SMNVEV (reference sequence). This CDR3 contains 13 residues. The V end lost 6 bases, the J end lost 0 bases, and 9 bases lay between the germline ends. Data came from immunoSEQ multiplex PCR; TCRdb stores just in-frame clones and leaves some out. The sample carries about 150,000 clones, just over 85% recorded once. The gene calls are TRBV27 and TRBJ2-7; D remains unclear. The receptor was derived from a man aged 70-80 years with acute or convalescent COVID-19. Sequenced sample: peripheral blood. This chain's CDR3 is CASSLTHSYEQYF. The CDR3 nucleotides read TGTGCCAGCAGCCTGACACACTCCTACGAGCAGTACTTC.